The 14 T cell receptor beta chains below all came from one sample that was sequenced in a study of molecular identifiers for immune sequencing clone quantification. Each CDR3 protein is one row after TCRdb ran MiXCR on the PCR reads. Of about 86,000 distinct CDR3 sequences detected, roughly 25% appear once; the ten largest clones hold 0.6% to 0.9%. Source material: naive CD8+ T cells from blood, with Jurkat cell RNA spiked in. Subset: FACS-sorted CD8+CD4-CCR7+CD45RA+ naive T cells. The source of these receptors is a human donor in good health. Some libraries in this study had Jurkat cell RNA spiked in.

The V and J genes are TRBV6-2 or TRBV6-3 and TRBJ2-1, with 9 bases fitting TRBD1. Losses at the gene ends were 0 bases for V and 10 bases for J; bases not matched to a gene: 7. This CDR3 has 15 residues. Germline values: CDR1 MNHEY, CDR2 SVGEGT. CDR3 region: CASSYSTGQGFEQFF. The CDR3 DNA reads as TGTGCCAGCAGTTACTCAACGGGACAGGGATTCGAGCAGTTCTTC.

CDR3 loop: CASSESGTGVNSPLHF. For the CDR3, the DNA is TGTGCCAGCAGTGAATCCGGGACAGGGGTTAATTCACCCCTCCACTTT. This rearrangement joins TRBV28 to TRBJ1-6; 10 bases agree with TRBD1. Germline assignment: CDR1 MDHEN and CDR2 SYDVKM. The V and J ends lost 5 bases and 6 bases, in that order; junction bases with no gene match: 7. This CDR3 has 16 residues.

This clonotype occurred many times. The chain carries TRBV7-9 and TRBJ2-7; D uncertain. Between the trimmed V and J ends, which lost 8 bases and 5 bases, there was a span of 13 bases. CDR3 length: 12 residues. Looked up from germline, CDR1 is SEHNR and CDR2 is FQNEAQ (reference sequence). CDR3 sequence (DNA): TGTGCCAGCCTCGGCCAAGGGAACGAGCAGTACTTC. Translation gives CASLGQGNEQYF.

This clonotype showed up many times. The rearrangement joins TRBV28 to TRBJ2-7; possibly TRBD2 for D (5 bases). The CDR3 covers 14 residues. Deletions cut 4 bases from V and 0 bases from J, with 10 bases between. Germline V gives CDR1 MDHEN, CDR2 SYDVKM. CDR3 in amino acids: CASSSQRNSYEQYF. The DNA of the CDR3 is TGTGCCAGCAGTTCACAGCGGAACTCCTACGAGCAGTACTTC. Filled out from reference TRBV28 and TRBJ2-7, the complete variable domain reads DVKVTQSSRYLVKRTGEKVFLECVQDMDHENMFWYRQDPGLGLRLIYFSYDVKMKEKGDIPEGYSVSREKKERFSLILESASTNQTSMYLCASSSQRNSYEQYFGPGTRLTVT.

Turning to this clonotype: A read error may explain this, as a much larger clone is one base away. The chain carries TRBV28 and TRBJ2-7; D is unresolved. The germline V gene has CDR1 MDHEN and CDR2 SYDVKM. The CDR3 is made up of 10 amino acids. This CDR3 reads CTVSSYEQYF. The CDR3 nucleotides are TGTACCGTGAGCTCCTACGAGCAGTACTTC.

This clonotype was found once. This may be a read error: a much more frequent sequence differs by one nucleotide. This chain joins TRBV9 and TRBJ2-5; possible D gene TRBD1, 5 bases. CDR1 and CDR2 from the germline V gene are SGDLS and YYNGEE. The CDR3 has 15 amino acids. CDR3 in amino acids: CASGVVPGSRETQYF. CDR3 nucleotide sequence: TGTGCCAGCGGCGTAGTTCCAGGGTCGCGGGAGACCCAGTACTTC.

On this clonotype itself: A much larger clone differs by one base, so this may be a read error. As DNA, the CDR3 is TGCGCCAGCAGGCCGGGCTACGAGCAGTACTTC. Residues: CASRPGYEQYF. The V call is TRBV5-1, the J call TRBJ2-7, with unresolved D. The CDR3 extends over 11 amino acids. From germline, CDR1 is SGHRS and CDR2 YFSETQ. Trimming removed 5 bases at V and 3 bases at J, with 6 bases between.

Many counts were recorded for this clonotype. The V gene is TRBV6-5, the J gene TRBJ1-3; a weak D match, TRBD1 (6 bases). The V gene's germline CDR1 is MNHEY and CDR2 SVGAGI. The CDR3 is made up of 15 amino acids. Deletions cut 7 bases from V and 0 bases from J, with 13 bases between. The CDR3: CASTRDKSSGNTIYF. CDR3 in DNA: TGTGCCAGCACCCGGGACAAAAGCTCTGGAAACACCATATATTTT.

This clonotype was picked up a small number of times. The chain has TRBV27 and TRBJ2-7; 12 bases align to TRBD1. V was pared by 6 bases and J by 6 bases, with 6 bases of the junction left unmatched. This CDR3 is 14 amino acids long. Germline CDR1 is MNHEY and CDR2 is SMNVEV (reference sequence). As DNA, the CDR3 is TGTGCCAGCAGGACGGGACAGGGGGCGCCCGAGCAGTACTTC. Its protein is CASRTGQGAPEQYF.

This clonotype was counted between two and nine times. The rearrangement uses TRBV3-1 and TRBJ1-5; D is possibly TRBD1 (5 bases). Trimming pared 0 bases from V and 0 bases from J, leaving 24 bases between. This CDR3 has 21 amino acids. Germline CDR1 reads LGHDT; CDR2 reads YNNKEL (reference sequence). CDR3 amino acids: CASSQDPPGAIKFYSNQPQHF. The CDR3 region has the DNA TGTGCCAGCAGCCAAGATCCCCCCGGGGCCATTAAATTTTATAGCAATCAGCCCCAGCATTTT.

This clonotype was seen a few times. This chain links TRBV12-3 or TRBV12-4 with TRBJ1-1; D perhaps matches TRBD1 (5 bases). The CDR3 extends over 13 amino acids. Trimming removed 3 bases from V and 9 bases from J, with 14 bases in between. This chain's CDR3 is CASSFLGVSQAFF. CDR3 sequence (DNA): TGTGCCAGCAGTTTCCTGGGGGTCTCCCAAGCTTTCTTT.

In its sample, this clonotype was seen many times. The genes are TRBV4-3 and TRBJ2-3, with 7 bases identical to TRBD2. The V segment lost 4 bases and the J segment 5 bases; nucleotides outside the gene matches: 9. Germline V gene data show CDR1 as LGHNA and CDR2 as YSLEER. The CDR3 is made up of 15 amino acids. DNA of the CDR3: TGCGCCAGCAGCCGGTACACGGGGGGAGAAGATACGCAGTATTTT. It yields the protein CASSRYTGGEDTQYF.

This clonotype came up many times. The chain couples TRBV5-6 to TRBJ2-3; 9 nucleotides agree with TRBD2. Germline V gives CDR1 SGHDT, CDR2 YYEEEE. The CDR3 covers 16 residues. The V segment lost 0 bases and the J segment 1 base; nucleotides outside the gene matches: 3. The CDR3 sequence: CASSLVRTSGTDTQYF. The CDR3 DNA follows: TGTGCCAGCAGCTTGGTCCGGACTAGCGGCACAGATACGCAGTATTTT.

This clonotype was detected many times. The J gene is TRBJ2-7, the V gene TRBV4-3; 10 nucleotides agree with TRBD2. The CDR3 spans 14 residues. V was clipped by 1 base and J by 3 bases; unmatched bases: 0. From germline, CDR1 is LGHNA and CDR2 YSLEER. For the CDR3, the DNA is TGCGCCAGCAGCCAAGGGACTAGCGGCTACGAGCAGTACTTC. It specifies CASSQGTSGYEQYF.